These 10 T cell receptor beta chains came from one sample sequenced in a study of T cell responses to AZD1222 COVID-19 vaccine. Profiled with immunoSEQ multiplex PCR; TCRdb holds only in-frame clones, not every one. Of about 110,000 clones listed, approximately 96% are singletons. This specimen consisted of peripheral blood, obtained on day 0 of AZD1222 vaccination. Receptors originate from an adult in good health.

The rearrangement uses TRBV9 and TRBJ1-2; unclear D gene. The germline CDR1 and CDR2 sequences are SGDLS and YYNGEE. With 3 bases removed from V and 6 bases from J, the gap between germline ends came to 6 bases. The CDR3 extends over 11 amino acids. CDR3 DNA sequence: TGTGCCAGCAGCGCACGGAATGGCTACACCTTC. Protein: CASSARNGYTF.

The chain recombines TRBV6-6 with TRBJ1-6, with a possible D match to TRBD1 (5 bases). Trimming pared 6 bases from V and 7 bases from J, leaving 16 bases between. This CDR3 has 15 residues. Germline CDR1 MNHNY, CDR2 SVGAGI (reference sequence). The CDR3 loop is CASRGGEKLNSPLHF. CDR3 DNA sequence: TGTGCCAGCAGGGGGGGGGAGAAATTGAATTCACCCCTCCACTTT.

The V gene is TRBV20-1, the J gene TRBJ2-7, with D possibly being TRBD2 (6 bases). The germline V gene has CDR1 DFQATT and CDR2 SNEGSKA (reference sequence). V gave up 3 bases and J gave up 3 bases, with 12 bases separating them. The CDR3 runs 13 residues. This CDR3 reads CSASLAGLYEQYF. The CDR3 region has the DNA TGCAGTGCTAGTCTGGCGGGGCTCTACGAGCAGTACTTC.

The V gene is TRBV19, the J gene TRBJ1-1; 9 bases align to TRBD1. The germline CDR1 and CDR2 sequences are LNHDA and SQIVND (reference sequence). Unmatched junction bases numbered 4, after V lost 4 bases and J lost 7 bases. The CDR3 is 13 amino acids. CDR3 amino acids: CASSRDREGEAFF. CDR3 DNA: TGTGCCAGTAGTAGGGACAGGGAGGGTGAAGCTTTCTTT.

CDR3 DNA sequence: TGTGCCAGCAGCTCGGACAGGGGTGAAGCTTTCTTT. It encodes CASSSDRGEAFF. The rearrangement joins TRBV7-9 to TRBJ1-1, with TRBD1 identical over 9 bases. The CDR3 spans 12 residues. J was trimmed by 7 bases and V by 4 bases; bases with no gene match: 1. The V gene's germline CDR1 is SEHNR and CDR2 FQNEAQ (reference sequence).

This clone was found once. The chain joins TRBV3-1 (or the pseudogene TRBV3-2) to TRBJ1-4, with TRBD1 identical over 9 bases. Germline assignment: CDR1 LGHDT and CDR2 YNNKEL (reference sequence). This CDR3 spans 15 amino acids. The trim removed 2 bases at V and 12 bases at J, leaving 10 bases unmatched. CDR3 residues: CASSQNLGQGEELFF. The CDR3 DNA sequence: TGTGCCAGCAGCCAAAACTTGGGACAGGGTGAGGAACTGTTTTTT.

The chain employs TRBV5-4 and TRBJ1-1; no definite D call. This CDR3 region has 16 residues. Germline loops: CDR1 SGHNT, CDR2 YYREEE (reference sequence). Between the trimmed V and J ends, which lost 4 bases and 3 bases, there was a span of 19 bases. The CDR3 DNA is TGTGCCAGCAGCCCTCAAGGATCCAGAGGATACACTGAAGCTTTCTTT. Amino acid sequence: CASSPQGSRGYTEAFF.

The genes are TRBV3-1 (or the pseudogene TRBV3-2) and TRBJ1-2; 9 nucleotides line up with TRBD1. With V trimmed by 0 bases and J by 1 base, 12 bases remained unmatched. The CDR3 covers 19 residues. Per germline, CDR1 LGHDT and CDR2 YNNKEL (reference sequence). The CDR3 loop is CASSQDGSKQGANNYGYTF. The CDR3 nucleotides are TGTGCCAGCAGCCAAGACGGTAGCAAACAGGGGGCAAATAACTATGGCTACACCTTC.

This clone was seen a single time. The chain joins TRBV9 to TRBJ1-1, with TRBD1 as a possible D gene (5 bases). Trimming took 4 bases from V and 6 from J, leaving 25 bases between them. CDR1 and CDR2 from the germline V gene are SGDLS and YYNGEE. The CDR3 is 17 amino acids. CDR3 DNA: TGTGCCAGCAGCCTCCTCCCGGTGGGGCAGTCAGGCGCTGAAGCTTTCTTT. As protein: CASSLLPVGQSGAEAFF.

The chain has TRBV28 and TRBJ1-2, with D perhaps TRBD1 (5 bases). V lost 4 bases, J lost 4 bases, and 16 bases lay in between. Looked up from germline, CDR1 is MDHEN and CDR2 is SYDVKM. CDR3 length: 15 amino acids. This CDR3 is CASSSLGTGPYGYTF. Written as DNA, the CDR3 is TGTGCCAGCAGTTCCCTGGGGACTGGCCCCTATGGCTACACCTTC.